This TCR beta chain was identified during a study of technical replicates of blood from a few donors. From germline, CDR1 is SGDLS and CDR2 YYNGEE. Trimming cost V 0 bases and J 0 bases, with 4 bases left between them. This CDR3 is built from 13 residues. This clone is a singleton in its sample. Different DNA sequences within this sample yield the same CDR3. Here immunoSEQ multiplex PCR was the method, and the copy in TCRdb shows in-frame clones only, minus some. Of about 80,000 clones listed, about 91% are singletons. The receptor comes from a human donor in good health. The gene calls are TRBV9 and TRBJ2-7; no clear D. The specimen sequenced was T cells isolated from PBMCs. CDR3 protein: CASSVDSSYEQYF. The CDR3 DNA reads TGTGCCAGCAGCGTAGACAGCTCCTACGAGCAGTACTTC.